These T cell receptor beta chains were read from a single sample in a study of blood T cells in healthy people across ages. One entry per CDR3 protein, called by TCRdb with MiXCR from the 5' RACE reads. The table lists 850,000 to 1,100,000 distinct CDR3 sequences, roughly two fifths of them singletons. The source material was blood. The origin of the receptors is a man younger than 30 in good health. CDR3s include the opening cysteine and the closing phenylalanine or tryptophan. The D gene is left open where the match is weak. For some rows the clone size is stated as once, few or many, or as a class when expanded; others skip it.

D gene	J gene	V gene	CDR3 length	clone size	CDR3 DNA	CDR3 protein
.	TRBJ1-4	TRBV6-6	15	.	TGTGCCAGCACCCCAGTTAGCGGGTTCAATGAAAAACTGTTTTTT	CASTPVSGFNEKLFF
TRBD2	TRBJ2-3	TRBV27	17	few	TGTGCCAGCAGTTTCTCCGTGGGACTAGCGTTCACAGATACGCAGTATTTT	CASSFSVGLAFTDTQYF
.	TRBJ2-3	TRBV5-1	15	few	TGCGCCAGCAGCCGACCGGGACCAAGGCGGGATACGCAGTATTTT	CASSRPGPRRDTQYF
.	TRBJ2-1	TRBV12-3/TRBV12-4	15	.	TGTGCCAGCAGTTTAGGGGGCGGGCCCGACAATGAGCAGTTCTTC	CASSLGGGPDNEQFF
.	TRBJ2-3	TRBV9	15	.	TGTGCCAGCAGCTATTTAGAGTACGGCACAGATACGCAGTATTTT	CASSYLEYGTDTQYF
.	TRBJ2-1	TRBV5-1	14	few	TGCGCCAGCAGCTTGGTCGGGGTATTCAATGAGCAGTTCTTC	CASSLVGVFNEQFF
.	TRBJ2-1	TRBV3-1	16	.	TGTGCCAGCAGCCATTCTGATCAGGGGTACGGAGAGACCCAGTTCTTC	CASSHSDQGYGETQFF
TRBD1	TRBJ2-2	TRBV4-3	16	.	TGCGCCAGCAGCCAAGTGGTAGGGGGCGAAACCGGGGAGCTGTTTTTT	CASSQVVGGETGELFF
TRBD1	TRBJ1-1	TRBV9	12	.	TGTGCCAGCAGCGTCAGGGGGAAGGAAGCTTTCTTT	CASSVRGKEAFF
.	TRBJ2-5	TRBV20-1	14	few	TGCAGTGCTCCAGAAAGAGGAGGGAAAGAGACCCAGTACTTC	CSAPERGGKETQYF
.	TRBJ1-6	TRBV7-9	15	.	TGTGCCAGCAGCATACAGGGACCCTATAATTCACCCCTCCACTTT	CASSIQGPYNSPLHF
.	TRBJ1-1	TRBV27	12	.	TGTGCCAGCAGTTTGGGGGGGGACAAAACTTTCTTT	CASSLGGDKTFF
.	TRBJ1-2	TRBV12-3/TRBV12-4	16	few	TGTGCCAGCAGTTTTGGTCAGACAGTCCTCCGCCATGGCTACACCTTC	CASSFGQTVLRHGYTF
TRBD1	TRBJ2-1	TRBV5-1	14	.	TGCGCCAGCAGCACCGGACAGGGGAGCTATGAGCAGTTCTTC	CASSTGQGSYEQFF
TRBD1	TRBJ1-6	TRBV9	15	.	TGTGTCAGCAGCGCCAGGGACAGGGAATATCCACCCCTCCACTTT	CVSSARDREYPPLHF
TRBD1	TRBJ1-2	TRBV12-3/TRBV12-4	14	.	TGTGCCAGCAGTTTGACAGGGGGCGAGTGGGGCTACACCTTC	CASSLTGGEWGYTF
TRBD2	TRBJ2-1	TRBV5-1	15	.	TGCGCCAGCAGCCTGCGGACTAGCGGATTGGATGAGCAGTTCTTC	CASSLRTSGLDEQFF
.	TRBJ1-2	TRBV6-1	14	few	TGTGCCAGCAGTGAAGCGTTCGCTTTAGGTGGCTACACCTTC	CASSEAFALGGYTF
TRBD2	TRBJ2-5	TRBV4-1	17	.	TGCGCCAGCAGCCAAGAAATGACTAGCGGGGGGCAGCAGACCCAGTACTTC	CASSQEMTSGGQQTQYF
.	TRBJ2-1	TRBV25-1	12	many	TGTGCCAGCAGTGACAGGTACCATGAGCAGTTCTTC	CASSDRYHEQFF
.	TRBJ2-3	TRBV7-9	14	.	TGTGCCAGCAGCCCTCAGTCGTCTACAGATACGCAGTATTTT	CASSPQSSTDTQYF
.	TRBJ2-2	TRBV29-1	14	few	TGCAGCGTTGAAGATCGGCAGACCACCGGGGAGCTGTTTTTT	CSVEDRQTTGELFF
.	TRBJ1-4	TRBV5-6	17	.	TGTGCCAGCAGCCGCGTATTAACTGACAGGACTAATGAAAAACTGTTTTTT	CASSRVLTDRTNEKLFF
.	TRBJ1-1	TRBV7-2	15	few	TGTGCCAGCAGCTTAAGAGAGGGCCCGAACACTGAAGCTTTCTTT	CASSLREGPNTEAFF
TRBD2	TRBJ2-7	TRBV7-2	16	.	TGTGCCAGCAGCTTAGCTAGGACTAGCGGAGCCTACGAGCAGTACTTC	CASSLARTSGAYEQYF
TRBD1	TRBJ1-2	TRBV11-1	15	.	TGTGCCAGCAGCCCCCACAGGGGGCCACCTTCTGGATCCACCTTC	CASSPHRGPPSGSTF
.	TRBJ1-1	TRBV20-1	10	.	TGCAGTGCTAGGGAAACTGAAGCTTTCTTT	CSARETEAFF
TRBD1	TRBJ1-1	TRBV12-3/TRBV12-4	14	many	TGTGCCAGCAGTCCCCGGACAGGGAACACTGAAGCTTTCTTT	CASSPRTGNTEAFF
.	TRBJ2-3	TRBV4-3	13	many	TGCGCCAGCAGCCAAGATCTTGAACGGGCGCAGTATTTT	CASSQDLERAQYF
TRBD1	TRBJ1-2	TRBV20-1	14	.	TGCAGTGCTAGAGCCGGGACAGGGGTCTATGGCTACACCTTC	CSARAGTGVYGYTF
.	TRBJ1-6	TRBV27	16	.	TGTGCCAGCAGTTTTTCCGGGGAACGGTATAATTCACCCCTCCACTTT	CASSFSGERYNSPLHF
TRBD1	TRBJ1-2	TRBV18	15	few	TGTGCCAGCTCACCGGGACAGGGGGCTGAGTATGGCTACACCTTC	CASSPGQGAEYGYTF
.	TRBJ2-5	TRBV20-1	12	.	TGCAGTGCTAGACAGGTCCAAGAGACCCAGTACTTC	CSARQVQETQYF
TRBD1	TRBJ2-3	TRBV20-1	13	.	TGCAGTGCCGCGCCAACAGGGGCAGATACGCAGTATTTT	CSAAPTGADTQYF
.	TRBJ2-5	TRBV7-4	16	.	TGTGCCAGCAGCTCTCTCCCCACAGGGTTTGTCGACGAGCGGTACTTC	CASSSLPTGFVDERYF
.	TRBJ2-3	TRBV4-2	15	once	TGTGCCAGCAGCCAAGGGGGAGAGGCTATAGATACGCAGTATTTT	CASSQGGEAIDTQYF
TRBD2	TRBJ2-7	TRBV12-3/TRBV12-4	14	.	TGTGCCAGCAGTTTGTCTAGCGGAGCCTACGCGCAGTACTTC	CASSLSSGAYAQYF